The 24 T cell receptor beta chains listed next were all sequenced from one sample in a study of early T cells in non-severe SARS-CoV-2 infection. TCRdb redid the calling of the 5' RACE reads with MiXCR, one entry per CDR3 protein. This table holds about 35,000 distinct CDR3 sequences, about 5.2% found once. The material sequenced was whole blood, taken at baseline. The receptors come from an adult who was a healthcare worker with PCR-confirmed SARS-CoV-2 infection or an uninfected control (not recorded which).

This clonotype was seen more than once but under ten times. This sequence joins TRBV21-1 and TRBJ2-7. TRBV21-1 is noted as a pseudogene. This CDR3 is built from 12 residues. Here the CDR3 DNA reads TGTGCCAGCAGCTTTCCACCCTACGAGCAGTACGTC. This gives the protein CASSFPPYEQYV.

This clonotype was seen more than once but under ten times. The J gene is TRBJ2-3, the V gene TRBV20-1, with a weak D call TRBD2 (6 bases). V lost 5 bases, J lost 1 base, and 13 bases lay in between. CDR1 DFQATT and CDR2 SNEGSKA come from the germline V gene (reference sequence). CDR3 length: 14 residues. The CDR3 here is CSALSTRGTDTQYF. In DNA form, the CDR3 reads TGCAGTGCTTTGTCGACTAGGGGCACAGATACGCAGTATTTT.

This clonotype was found many times. The rearrangement uses TRBV10-2 and TRBJ1-4, with 11 bases lining up with TRBD1. The J segment lost 6 bases and the V segment lost 6 bases, leaving 6 bases of the junction unmatched. Germline lookup yields CDR1 WSHSY and CDR2 SAAADI. The CDR3 extends over 15 amino acids. The CDR3 loop reads CASSLGQGADEKLFF. The CDR3 DNA follows: TGCGCCAGCAGCCTCGGACAGGGGGCAGATGAAAAACTGTTTTTT.

This clonotype has ten or more counts. V and J are TRBV7-9 and TRBJ2-1; the D gene could be TRBD1 or TRBD2 (5 bases each). Germline V gene lookup returns CDR1 SEHNR and CDR2 FQNEAQ (reference sequence). The CDR3 totals 12 residues. V was trimmed by 8 bases and J by 6 bases, leaving 11 bases between them. CDR3 residues: CASGWGSNEQFF. CDR3 bases: TGTGCCAGCGGATGGGGGAGCAATGAGCAGTTCTTC.

This clonotype was counted a few times. The V call is TRBV29-1, the J call TRBJ2-4; D is ambiguous. The CDR3 contains 11 residues. V lost 7 bases, J lost 0 bases, and 4 bases lay in between. Germline assignment: CDR1 SQVTM and CDR2 ANQGSEA. The CDR3 coding sequence is TGCAGCGGGTTAGCCAAAAACATTCAGTACTTC. Translating it yields CSGLAKNIQYF. Complete variable domain (other parts from reference TRBV29-1 and TRBJ2-4): SAVISQKPSRDICQRGTSLTIQCQVDSQVTMMFWYRQQPGQSLTLIATANQGSEATYESGFVIDKFPISRPNLTFSTLTVSNMSPEDSSIYLCSGLAKNIQYFGAGTRLSVL.

This clonotype was observed many times. V gene TRBV14 combines with J gene TRBJ2-2; 9 nucleotides match TRBD2. Germline CDR1 reads SGHDN; CDR2 reads FVKESK. V shed 0 bases, J shed 8 bases, and the junction held 10 bases outside the gene matches. This CDR3 contains 17 residues. DNA of the CDR3: TGTGCCAGCAGCCAAGATCGGCTAGCGGGAACCGGAGGGGAGCTGTTTTTT. It encodes CASSQDRLAGTGGELFF.

At least ten counts were recorded for this clonotype. The gene calls are TRBV6-5 and TRBJ2-2, with 8 bases that match TRBD1. The junction had 4 bases not matched to a gene; V was cut back by 6 bases and J by 1 base. The CDR3 is 15 residues long. The V gene's germline CDR1 is MNHEY and CDR2 SVGAGI. The CDR3 coding sequence is TGTGCCAGCAGGATGGGGACAGGGAACACCGGGGAGCTGTTTTTT. This sequence encodes CASRMGTGNTGELFF.

V gene TRBV11-2 combines with J gene TRBJ2-1, with TRBD2 as a possible D gene (5 bases). This CDR3 has 15 amino acids. Trimming removed 1 base from V and 3 bases from J, with 10 bases in between. Germline V gene sequence: CDR1 SGHAT, CDR2 FQNNGV. CDR3 in amino acids: CASSLGPRGYNEQFF. CDR3 sequence (DNA): TGTGCCAGCAGCTTAGGTCCCCGGGGCTACAATGAGCAGTTCTTC.

This clonotype was seen repeatedly, ten times or more. J is TRBJ2-7 and V is TRBV6-2 or TRBV6-3, with D hard to call. The V end was cut by 6 bases, the J end by 2 bases, with 20 bases between. Germline V CDR1 and CDR2: MNHEY, SVGEGT. The length of the CDR3 is 16 residues. The CDR3 DNA is TGTGCCAGCAGATCTGCAACCGGAACTCTGGCCTACGAGCAGTACGTC. Protein: CASRSATGTLAYEQYV.

This clonotype occurred many times. The chain employs TRBV24-1 and TRBJ2-4, with 7 bases that match TRBD1. The CDR3 has 17 amino acids. Germline trimming cut 3 bases from V and 9 bases from J; bases unmatched to any gene: 16. The germline V gene has CDR1 KGHDR and CDR2 SFDVKD. CDR3 sequence (DNA): TGTGCCACCAGTGATGATCCCGGGACAGTGGGTCATAGCATTCAGTACTTC. Its protein product is CATSDDPGTVGHSIQYF.

This clonotype was counted at least ten times. The chain uses TRBV10-2 and TRBJ2-7; 11 bases match TRBD1. The trim removed 6 bases at V and 2 bases at J, leaving 3 bases unmatched. CDR3 length: 14 amino acids. The germline gives CDR1 WSHSY, CDR2 SAAADI. The CDR3 sequence is CASRSGQGAYEQYV. The DNA of the CDR3 is TGCGCCAGCAGGTCGGGACAGGGGGCCTACGAGCAGTACGTC.

This clonotype was seen more than once but under ten times. The chain is built from TRBV7-9 and TRBJ2-2; no clear D. This CDR3 has 14 residues. V lost 5 bases to trimming and J lost 4 bases, with 11 bases between them. Germline lookup yields CDR1 SEHNR and CDR2 FQNEAQ (reference sequence). The CDR3 nucleotides read TGTGCCAGCAGCCCCCGAAGGCGCACCGGGGAGCTGTTTTTT. This sequence encodes CASSPRRRTGELFF.

This clonotype was seen a handful of times. The chain couples TRBV6-2 or TRBV6-3 to TRBJ2-1, with unresolved D. CDR1 MNHEY and CDR2 SVGEGT come from the germline V gene. This CDR3 is built from 12 residues. Trimming pared 2 bases from V and 8 bases from J, leaving 7 bases between. The CDR3 nucleotides are TGTGCCAGCAGTTACCCCCAGGATGAGCAGTTCTTC. This sequence encodes CASSYPQDEQFF.

This clonotype was found many times. The chain is built from TRBV30 and TRBJ2-5, with D perhaps TRBD2 (6 bases). This CDR3 has 14 amino acids. Germline V gene sequence: CDR1 GTSNPN, CDR2 SVGIG (reference sequence). V was shortened by 3 bases and J by 4 bases, with 15 bases between the two germline ends. The CDR3: CAWRGGGGTETQYF. CDR3 bases: TGTGCCTGGAGGGGAGGTGGGGGAACAGAGACCCAGTACTTC. The entire variable domain, with the rest obtained from reference TRBV30 and TRBJ2-5, is as follows: SQTIHQWPATLVQPVGSPLSLECTVEGTSNPNLYWYRQAAGRGLQLLFYSVGIGQISSEVPQNLSASRPQDRQFILSSKKLLLSDSGFYLCAWRGGGGTETQYFGPGTRLLVL.

The table lists this clonotype with many counts. V is TRBV6-2 or TRBV6-3 and J is TRBJ2-1; D is ambiguous. V shed 2 bases and J shed 1 base, with 3 bases lying between them. The CDR3 consists of 13 residues. Per germline, CDR1 MNHEY and CDR2 SVGEGT. The CDR3 DNA sequence: TGTGCCAGCAGTTACGTATCCTACAATGAGCAGTTCTTC. This translates into CASSYVSYNEQFF.

The CDR3 region is CASSQQGLKNIQYF. In DNA, the CDR3 is TGTGCCAGCAGCCAACAGGGACTCAAAAACATTCAGTACTTC. The V gene is TRBV21-1, the J gene TRBJ2-4; TRBD1 was called by the table and not checked on the DNA. TRBV21-1 is termed a pseudogene. The CDR3 spans 14 residues.

This clonotype was recorded a few times. The chain has TRBV19 and TRBJ2-5; a possible D gene is TRBD1 (6 bases). There are 15 residues in the CDR3. Trimming removed 3 bases from V and 2 bases from J, with 13 bases in between. Germline loops: CDR1 LNHDA, CDR2 SQIVND (reference sequence). The CDR3 is CASSIGYREQETQYF. As DNA, the CDR3 is TGTGCCAGTAGTATCGGCTACAGGGAGCAAGAGACCCAGTACTTC.

In its sample, this clonotype was seen many times. The V gene is TRBV10-2, the J gene TRBJ1-1, with a possible D match to TRBD1 (5 bases). Trimming shortened V by 6 bases and J by 6 bases, and 14 bases separated the two germline ends. This CDR3 spans 13 amino acids. Looked up from germline, CDR1 is WSHSY and CDR2 is SAAADI. CDR3 sequence (DNA): TGCGCCAGCAGGCAGGGTATATCCTCTGAAGCTTTCTTT. Protein sequence: CASRQGISSEAFF.

The sample holds many counts of this clonotype. V and J are TRBV7-6 and TRBJ2-1; possibly TRBD1 or TRBD2 for D (5 bases each). This CDR3 has 16 residues. Looked up from germline, CDR1 is SGHVS and CDR2 is FNYEAQ. Deletions cut 1 base from V and 7 bases from J, with 17 bases between. CDR3 region: CASSLVGPRPDNEQFF. The CDR3 region has the DNA TGTGCCAGCAGCTTAGTGGGACCCCGTCCGGATAATGAGCAGTTCTTC. The complete variable domain, with remaining parts taken from reference TRBV7-6 and TRBJ2-1, reads GAGVSQSPRYKVTKRGQDVALRCDPISGHVSLYWYRQALGQGPEFLTYFNYEAQQDKSGLPNDRFSAERPEGSISTLTIQRTEQRDSAMYRCASSLVGPRPDNEQFFGPGTRLTVL.

This clonotype showed up many times. The CDR3 spells CSARIAGRNEQFF. The CDR3 nucleotides read TGCAGTGCTAGGATAGCGGGGAGGAATGAGCAGTTCTTC. The V gene is TRBV20-1, the J gene TRBJ2-1, with TRBD2 identical over 8 bases. Looked up from germline, CDR1 is DFQATT and CDR2 is SNEGSKA (reference sequence). This CDR3 spans 13 amino acids. V gave up 3 bases and J gave up 7 bases; unmatched junction bases: 5.

The chain employs TRBV6-5 and TRBJ1-6; 10 bases are shared with TRBD1. Germline CDR1 reads MNHEY; CDR2 reads SVGAGI. The CDR3 is made up of 14 amino acids. V shed 6 bases, J shed 7 bases, and the junction held 3 bases outside the gene matches. The CDR3 loop is CASRGQGFNSPLHF. The CDR3 coding sequence is TGTGCCAGCAGGGGACAGGGGTTCAATTCACCCCTCCACTTT.

To note about this clonotype: Possible read error: a much larger clone is one base away. The J gene is TRBJ2-7, the V gene TRBV28; 13 bases match TRBD2. Germline V lookup: CDR1 MDHEN, CDR2 SYDVKM. The CDR3 runs 15 residues. The CDR3 bases are TGTACCAGCAGTCCGCAACTAGCGGGAGGGTTGGAGCAGTACTTC. Encoded protein: CTSSPQLAGGLEQYF.

This clonotype was observed many times. V and J are TRBV12-3 or TRBV12-4 and TRBJ2-2; D unresolved. This CDR3 comprises 14 residues. The V and J ends lost 3 bases and 4 bases respectively, with 9 bases between them. CDR3 nucleotides: TGTGCCAGCAGTTTCGACACCTTCACCGGGGAGCTGTTTTTT. Encoded protein: CASSFDTFTGELFF.

This clonotype was recorded many times. This chain joins TRBV13 and TRBJ2-1, with D perhaps TRBD2 (5 bases). CDR1 and CDR2 (germline): PRHDT, FYEKMQ (reference sequence). The V and J ends lost 2 bases and 0 bases respectively, with 8 bases between them. The CDR3 has 15 amino acids. Here the CDR3 reads CASSLSGLSYNEQFF. The DNA for the CDR3 is TGTGCCAGCAGCTTATCTGGACTCTCCTACAATGAGCAGTTCTTC.